This passage covers 20 T cell receptor beta chains from one sample sequenced in a study of T cells after yellow fever vaccination. TCRdb re-called the 5' RACE reads through MiXCR, storing one row per CDR3 protein. This table has 310,000 or so distinct CDR3 sequences, approximately 3.9% appearing once. Material: PBMCs, obtained on the day of the yellow fever booster vaccination. These receptors all stem from a man aged 18 to 30 who received the YFV17D yellow fever vaccine.

This clonotype was recorded many times. The chain joins TRBV5-1 to TRBJ2-5; D might be TRBD1 (6 bases). The germline V gene encodes CDR1 SGHRS and CDR2 YFSETQ. The CDR3 has 13 residues. Trimming stripped 1 base from V and 5 bases from J, with 9 bases between. The CDR3 DNA reads TGCGCCAGCAGCTTGCCAGGGGAGGAGACCCAGTACTTC. Translated: CASSLPGEETQYF.

This clonotype appeared many times. This chain joins TRBV12-3 or TRBV12-4 and TRBJ1-5; D not resolved. The CDR3 runs 13 residues. V shed 4 bases and J shed 5 bases, with 9 bases lying between them. CDR3 sequence (DNA): TGTGCCAGCAGTTACGAGGAGGATCAGCCCCAGCATTTT. This gives the protein CASSYEEDQPQHF.

This clonotype has a handful of counts. This chain joins TRBV7-2 and TRBJ1-1, with TRBD1 as a possible D gene (5 bases). The CDR3 is made up of 13 amino acids. Germline values: CDR1 SGHTA, CDR2 FQGNSA. V lost 6 bases, J lost 6 bases, and 14 bases lay in between. The CDR3 is CASSGRGGSEAFF. In DNA, the CDR3 is TGTGCCAGCAGTGGCCGGGGGGGGTCTGAAGCTTTCTTT.

This clonotype was counted many times. V and J are TRBV5-1 and TRBJ2-3, with a possible D match to TRBD2 (5 bases). This CDR3 is 14 amino acids long. V shed 4 bases and J shed 2 bases, with 11 bases lying between them. Germline values: CDR1 SGHRS, CDR2 YFSETQ. CDR3: CASSRQDFTDTQYF. CDR3 nucleotide sequence: TGCGCCAGCAGCAGGCAGGACTTCACAGATACGCAGTATTTT.

This clonotype has just a few counts. V gene TRBV5-1 combines with J gene TRBJ1-2, with D maybe TRBD1 (5 bases). With 4 bases removed from V and 0 bases from J, the gap between germline ends came to 13 bases. Germline V gene data show CDR1 as SGHRS and CDR2 as YFSETQ. The CDR3 is made up of 15 amino acids. DNA of the CDR3: TGCGCCAGCAGCGAACCGGGACCGACTAACTATGGCTACACCTTC. As protein: CASSEPGPTNYGYTF.

This clonotype was seen at least ten times. This rearrangement joins TRBV7-9 to TRBJ2-7; no reliable D call. V was clipped by 7 bases and J by 0 bases, with 13 bases between them. The CDR3 runs to 14 residues. Germline CDR1 reads SEHNR; CDR2 reads FQNEAQ (reference sequence). CDR3 in amino acids: CASTNGEVSYEQYF. The CDR3 DNA follows: TGTGCCAGCACCAATGGGGAAGTCTCCTACGAGCAGTACTTC.

This clonotype was seen only once. The rearrangement joins TRBV4-3 to TRBJ2-3; 9 bases match TRBD2. V lost 7 bases and J lost 5; bases outside the gene matches: 10. The CDR3 has 15 amino acids. The V gene's germline CDR1 is LGHNA and CDR2 YSLEER. The CDR3 bases are TGCGCCAGCAACCCGGGACTAGCTTCCCGAGATACGCAGTATTTT. The encoded protein is CASNPGLASRDTQYF.

The chain has TRBV5-4 and TRBJ2-1; 7 bases fit TRBD2. The V segment lost 2 bases and the J segment 6 bases; nucleotides outside the gene matches: 2. This CDR3 is built from 13 residues. Germline V lookup: CDR1 SGHNT, CDR2 YYREEE (reference sequence). CDR3 amino acids: CASSFTGGNEQFF. The CDR3 DNA reads as TGTGCCAGCAGCTTTACGGGGGGCAATGAGCAGTTCTTC.

This clonotype was observed at least ten times. V is TRBV6-6 and J is TRBJ2-1, with D unclear. This CDR3 spans 12 amino acids. CDR1 and CDR2 (germline): MNHNY, SVGAGI (reference sequence). The ends were cut back, 5 bases at V and 7 bases at J, with 9 bases in the middle. CDR3 in amino acids: CASSDHRNEQFF. CDR3 DNA: TGTGCCAGCAGTGACCACCGGAATGAGCAGTTCTTC.

At least ten counts were recorded for this clonotype. The rearrangement uses TRBV15 and TRBJ2-1, with 12 nucleotides matching TRBD2. The CDR3 is 22 residues long. Germline lookup yields CDR1 LNHNV and CDR2 YYDKDF (reference sequence). V was clipped by 2 bases and J by 0 bases; unmatched bases: 17. CDR3 protein: CATSRRSLILAGGRSSYNEQFF. The DNA for the CDR3 is TGTGCCACCAGCAGACGTAGCCTCATACTAGCGGGGGGCCGAAGCTCCTACAATGAGCAGTTCTTC.

This clonotype was found a few times. This chain uses TRBV6-2 or TRBV6-3 with TRBJ2-7; tentative D call: TRBD1 (5 bases). The CDR3 is made up of 15 amino acids. Germline loops: CDR1 MNHEY, CDR2 SVGEGT. The germline V and J ends were trimmed by 5 bases and 0 bases, with 14 bases remaining between them. CDR3 nucleotides: TGTGCCAGCAGTCGGACATCTATCTTCTCCTACGAGCAGTACGTC. Translated, it gives CASSRTSIFSYEQYV.

This clonotype was counted at least ten times. J is TRBJ1-4 and V is TRBV10-3, with D hard to call. Germline V gene data show CDR1 as ENHRY and CDR2 as SYGVKD. Between the trimmed V and J ends, which lost 8 bases and 8 bases, there was a span of 12 bases. The CDR3 runs to 12 residues. The DNA for the CDR3 is TGTGCCATCGGGCTGCTTGGCGAAAAACTGTTTTTT. This encodes CAIGLLGEKLFF.

This clonotype was observed a handful of times. J is TRBJ1-2 and V is TRBV30, with 10 nucleotides matching TRBD1. The CDR3 contains 14 residues. Trimming took 5 bases from V and 5 from J; bases not matched to a gene: 8. Germline CDR1 and CDR2: GTSNPN and SVGIG (reference sequence). CDR3 amino acids: CAWGRDRGGYGYTF. The CDR3 bases are TGTGCCTGGGGCCGGGACAGGGGAGGTTATGGCTACACCTTC.

This clonotype appeared a few times. The chain joins TRBV11-3 to TRBJ2-7, with no clear D. This CDR3 has 14 amino acids. Between the trimmed V and J ends, which lost 2 bases and 4 bases, there was a span of 12 bases. CDR1 is SGHNT and CDR2 is YENEEA in the germline V gene. The CDR3 here is CASSLSGQLYEQYF. CDR3 DNA: TGTGCCAGCAGCTTAAGTGGGCAGTTATACGAGCAGTACTTC. Combining the CDR3 with reference TRBV11-3 and TRBJ2-7 gives the whole variable domain EAGVVQSPRYKIIEKKQPVAFWCNPISGHNTLYWYLQNLGQGPELLIRYENEEAVDDSQLPKDRFSAERLKGVDSTLKIQPAELGDSAVYLCASSLSGQLYEQYFGPGTRLTVT.

The table lists this clonotype with many counts. Written as DNA, the CDR3 is TGTGCCAGCAGTTTTGGACAGGGCAGTGATGAAAAACTGTTTTTT. This encodes CASSFGQGSDEKLFF. This chain uses TRBV12-3 or TRBV12-4 with TRBJ1-4; 8 bases are a match to TRBD1. This CDR3 spans 15 amino acids. V dropped 3 bases and J dropped 6; count of bases not matched to a gene: 6.

This clonotype was found many times. The V gene is TRBV5-4, the J gene TRBJ2-5, with 8 bases that match TRBD2. In germline, CDR1 is SGHNT, CDR2 YYREEE (reference sequence). CDR3 size: 16 residues. Trimming cost V 4 bases and J 5 bases; bases outside gene matches: 13. The CDR3 coding sequence is TGTGCCAGCAGCCCCCGGGGGGGGCAAAGCAGGGAGACCCAGTACTTC. It encodes CASSPRGGQSRETQYF.

The sample holds many counts of this clonotype. V and J are TRBV5-1 and TRBJ2-5; D call uncertain. There are 12 residues in the CDR3. The germline V gene has CDR1 SGHRS and CDR2 YFSETQ. V lost 1 base and J lost 6, with 7 bases in between. The DNA for the CDR3 is TGCGCCAGCAGCTTGAAAGAAAAGACCCAGTACTTC. Its protein product is CASSLKEKTQYF. Based on the CDR3 plus reference TRBV5-1 and TRBJ2-5, the full variable domain is KAGVTQTPRYLIKTRGQQVTLSCSPISGHRSVSWYQQTPGQGLQFLFEYFSETQRNKGNFPGRFSGRQFSNSRSEMNVSTLELGDSALYLCASSLKEKTQYFGPGTRLLVL.

This clonotype was detected only a few times. The CDR3 reads CASNSGTSGGNEQFF. The CDR3 coding sequence is TGTGCCAGCAACTCCGGGACTAGCGGGGGGAATGAGCAGTTCTTC. This chain connects TRBV28 to TRBJ2-1, with 15 bases aligning to TRBD2. The length of the CDR3 is 15 residues. Trimming at V came to 7 bases and at J to 7 bases, leaving 5 bases not matched to a gene. Per the germline V gene, CDR1 is MDHEN and CDR2 is SYDVKM.

This clonotype was detected a few times. The V gene is TRBV7-2, the J gene TRBJ2-1; 12 bases are shared with TRBD2. The CDR3 covers 17 residues. Unmatched junction bases numbered 9, after V lost 5 bases and J lost 4 bases. Germline CDR1 reads SGHTA; CDR2 reads FQGNSA. CDR3 sequence: CASSPGLAGNPYNEQFF. Written as DNA, the CDR3 is TGTGCCAGCAGCCCCGGACTAGCGGGGAACCCTTACAATGAGCAGTTCTTC.

The chain links TRBV12-5 to TRBJ2-3; 7 bases align to TRBD2. CDR3 length: 15 amino acids. V shed 1 base, J shed 6 bases, and the junction held 7 bases outside the gene matches. The germline CDR1 and CDR2 sequences are LGHNT and FRNRAP. The CDR3 sequence: CASGLGLADWDTQYF. DNA for the CDR3: TGTGCTAGTGGTTTGGGACTAGCTGATTGGGATACGCAGTATTTT.